This TCR beta chain was profiled in a study of vaccination effects on CD4 cells after COVID-19. In the study overall: Expansion with viral peptide pools was applied to antigen-specific CD4+ T cells by the ViraFEST assay prior to sequencing.

Findings and limits, study-wide: Clones arising from infection and from vaccination showed marked clonal contraction late after vaccination.

Profiling relied on immunoSEQ multiplex PCR, and the TCRdb table lists in-frame clones only, not all of them. The sample has tens of thousands of clones, roughly 80% seen once. Comments on this clone: The target antigen is unknown.

At the end of more than 8 days of culture, CD4+ T cells were isolated. Absence of prior SARS-CoV-2 infection characterized the vaccine recipients, who showed negative nucleocapsid antibodies. The starting material was CD4+ T cells from PBMCs cultured without peptide, obtained before COVID-19 vaccination. The sequence was collected from a human donor who received a COVID-19 vaccine.

DNA of the CDR3: TGTGCCAGCAGGGGAACCGGGACTAGTAACATTCAGTACTTC. It translates to CASRGTGTSNIQYF. The rearrangement joins TRBV2 to TRBJ2-4; 8 bases line up with TRBD2. CDR1 SNHLY and CDR2 FYNNEI come from the germline V gene. Germline trimming cut 6 bases from V and 7 bases from J; bases unmatched to any gene: 8. The CDR3 runs 14 residues.